This T cell receptor beta chain was profiled in a study of shared clonotypes between healthy human individuals. Study outcomes and limitations: Naive subsets, compared against memory subsets, generally had larger estimated richness values.

Germline assignment: CDR1 KGHSH and CDR2 LQKENI. The CDR3 sequence is 13 residues long. V gave up 6 bases and J gave up 5 bases, with 12 bases separating them. Data came from immunoSEQ multiplex PCR; TCRdb stores just in-frame clones and leaves some out. Of 1.6 million or so clones listed, 98% are singletons. As to this clone: Its specificity is unknown.

The J gene is TRBJ2-3, the V gene TRBV18; tentatively, D is TRBD2 (6 bases). The sample consisted of naive CD4+ T cells sorted from blood. Subset here: CD45RA+ positively selected. The clonotype originates from a man aged 25 to 40 in good health. The CDR3 region is CASSLRREDTQYF. CDR3 in DNA: TGTGCCAGCTCTCTCCGGCGGGAAGATACGCAGTATTTT.